This is a list of T cell receptor beta chains from one sample in a study of OX40 agonist ivuxolimab in advanced cancers. Using immunoSEQ multiplex PCR, the repertoire was profiled, and TCRdb retains in-frame clones only, with some absent. The sample has some 62,000 clones, about 90% seen once. The sample here was CD4+ or CD8+ T cells sorted from blood, taken in a trial of the OX40 agonist ivuxolimab. The source of these receptors is an adult with an advanced solid tumor such as melanoma, head and neck, liver or kidney cancer. The CDR3 runs from the conserved cysteine through the conserved F or W. D genes are given only for firm matches. Part of the rows lack a size; the others show once, few, many or a class for expanded clones.

d_call j_call v_call clone_size cdr3_aa cdr3_nt
- TRBJ2-7 TRBV5-1 - CASSLTYEQYF TGCGCCAGCAGCTTGACCTACGAGCAGTACTTC
- TRBJ1-1 TRBV5-1 - CASRDSAEAFF TGCGCCAGCAGAGACAGTGCTGAAGCTTTCTTT
- TRBJ2-2 TRBV11-3 - CASSLDSKGAGELFF TGTGCCAGCAGCTTAGATAGCAAGGGGGCCGGGGAGCTGTTTTTT
TRBD2 TRBJ2-1 TRBV2 once CASSAGLAGGGEQFF TGTGCCAGCAGTGCGGGTTTAGCGGGAGGAGGTGAGCAGTTCTTC
TRBD1 TRBJ2-1 TRBV4-2 - CASSPGDRAQFF TGTGCCAGCAGCCCAGGAGACAGGGCTCAGTTCTTC
TRBD1 TRBJ2-3 TRBV7-3 - CASSLNLQGLTDTQYF TGTGCCAGCAGCTTAAATTTACAGGGGCTGACAGATACGCAGTATTTT
- TRBJ2-1 TRBV7-9 - CASRLGQGGDNEQFF TGTGCCAGCAGGCTTGGCCAGGGCGGGGACAATGAGCAGTTCTTC
TRBD2 TRBJ2-1 TRBV7-9 - CASSLPQRGSYNEQFF TGTGCCAGCAGCTTACCGCAGCGGGGTTCCTACAATGAGCAGTTCTTC
- TRBJ1-5 TRBV7-6 - CASSPGTGNQPQHF TGTGCCAGCAGCCCAGGGACGGGAAATCAGCCCCAGCATTTT
TRBD1 TRBJ1-1 TRBV25-1 - CASSLQGNGEQGGAFF TGTGCCAGCAGTTTACAGGGGAATGGGGAACAAGGCGGAGCTTTCTTT
- TRBJ2-7 TRBV6-1 - CASSRDIPYEQYF TGTGCCAGCAGTCGGGACATCCCCTACGAGCAGTACTTC
- TRBJ2-3 TRBV5-1 few CASSLERGDTQYF TGCGCCAGCAGCCTGGAGCGTGGAGATACGCAGTATTTT
TRBD1 TRBJ2-7 TRBV19 - CASSMDGTVPEQYF TGTGCCAGTAGTATGGACGGGACAGTCCCCGAGCAGTACTTC
- TRBJ1-5 TRBV2 - CASSDLSNQPQHF TGTGCCAGCAGTGACCTCAGTAATCAGCCCCAGCATTTT
TRBD2 TRBJ2-1 TRBV6-4 - CASSPSLGSGAYNEQFF TGTGCCAGCAGTCCATCTCTCGGGAGCGGGGCTTACAATGAGCAGTTCTTC
- TRBJ1-4 TRBV28 - CASSPGSLGEKLFF TGTGCCAGCAGCCCCGGGAGTTTAGGGGAAAAACTGTTTTTT
TRBD1 TRBJ1-5 TRBV7-2 - CASSQTGGNQPQHF TGTGCCAGCAGCCAGACAGGGGGTAATCAGCCCCAGCATTTT
- TRBJ2-2 TRBV6-6 once CASHLGGAAGELFF TGTGCCAGCCATTTAGGGGGGGCGGCCGGGGAGCTGTTTTTT
- TRBJ2-7 TRBV27 - CASSSTGKGEQYF TGTGCCAGCAGTTCCACAGGGAAGGGCGAGCAGTACTTC
- TRBJ2-7 TRBV5-1 - CASSLGDSPTYEQYF TGCGCCAGCAGCTTGGGGGACTCCCCCACCTACGAGCAGTACTTC
- TRBJ1-1 TRBV2 - CASSDIQRNTEAFF TGTGCCAGCAGTGACATCCAGAGGAACACTGAAGCTTTCTTT
TRBD1 TRBJ1-5 TRBV6-6 few CASRDRGQPQHF TGTGCCAGCCGTGACAGGGGTCAGCCCCAGCATTTT
- TRBJ2-4 TRBV27 - CASSFTPDLAKNIQYF TGTGCCAGCAGTTTCACGCCTGATTTAGCCAAAAACATTCAGTACTTC
TRBD1 TRBJ1-1 TRBV10-1 - CASSDRGRTEAFF TGCGCCAGCAGTGACAGGGGGCGTACTGAAGCTTTCTTT
- TRBJ2-5 TRBV18 - CASSPGTEKTQYF TGTGCCAGCTCACCGGGGACGGAGAAGACCCAGTACTTC
- TRBJ2-7 TRBV5-1 - CASRGDTGVYEQYF TGCGCCAGCAGGGGGGACACCGGGGTTTACGAGCAGTACTTC
- TRBJ1-1 TRBV28 few CASSLMPGYQGRAFF TGTGCCAGCAGTTTAATGCCAGGCTACCAGGGGAGAGCTTTCTTT
TRBD1 TRBJ1-2 TRBV7-9 - CASSLQGGDYGYTF TGTGCCAGCAGCCTCCAGGGGGGTGACTATGGCTACACCTTC
TRBD2 TRBJ2-1 TRBV29-1 - CSVERLAGGSEQFF TGCAGCGTTGAAAGGCTAGCGGGAGGTAGTGAGCAGTTCTTC
TRBD2 TRBJ2-1 TRBV12-5 - CASGPRLAGRNEQFF TGTGCTAGTGGTCCTCGACTAGCGGGAAGAAATGAGCAGTTCTTC
- TRBJ2-7 TRBV11-2 few CASSLGGNYEQYF TGTGCCAGCAGCTTAGGCGGGAACTACGAGCAGTACTTC
- TRBJ2-1 TRBV18 - CASSPFSQDLEQFF TGTGCCAGCTCACCCTTCTCACAGGACCTCGAGCAGTTCTTC
TRBD2 TRBJ2-2 TRBV14 - CASSPGLANTGELFF TGTGCCAGCAGCCCGGGACTAGCGAACACCGGGGAGCTGTTTTTT
TRBD1 TRBJ2-3 TRBV30 - CAWVDRGYTDTQYF TGTGCCTGGGTGGACAGGGGATACACAGATACGCAGTATTTT
TRBD1 TRBJ2-5 TRBV6-6 - CASSYPDRRETQYF TGTGCCAGCAGTTACCCGGACAGGAGAGAGACCCAGTACTTC
- TRBJ2-7 TRBV28 - CASSSPYEQYF TGTGCCAGCAGTTCGCCGTACGAGCAGTACTTC
- TRBJ2-2 TRBV5-1 - CASSLVLNTGELFF TGCGCCAGCAGCTTGGTTTTGAACACCGGGGAGCTGTTTTTT
- TRBJ2-7 TRBV9 - CASSVVPDSYEQYF TGTGCCAGCAGCGTAGTCCCTGATTCCTACGAGCAGTACTTC
TRBD1 TRBJ1-5 TRBV9 - CASSADPGTVNQPQHF TGTGCCAGCAGCGCGGACCCCGGGACAGTGAATCAGCCCCAGCATTTT
- TRBJ2-1 TRBV6-1 - CASSEIFYEQFF TGTGCCAGCAGTGAAATATTCTATGAGCAGTTCTTC
TRBD2 TRBJ2-1 TRBV27 - CASSFTGRYYNEQFF TGTGCCAGCAGTTTTACCGGGAGGTACTACAATGAGCAGTTCTTC
- TRBJ1-1 TRBV30 - CAWTGLNTEAFF TGTGCCTGGACCGGGTTGAACACTGAAGCTTTCTTT
- TRBJ2-3 TRBV28 once CASSFQGISTDTQYF TGTGCCAGCAGTTTTCAGGGGATAAGCACAGATACGCAGTATTTT
TRBD2 TRBJ2-3 TRBV28 - CASSPHSLAGGPEGRDTQYF TGTGCCAGCAGTCCGCACTCCCTAGCGGGAGGGCCGGAAGGTAGAGATACGCAGTATTTT
TRBD2 TRBJ2-7 TRBV6-1 - CASMIGLAGTYEQYF TGTGCCAGCATGATAGGTCTAGCGGGAACCTACGAGCAGTACTTC